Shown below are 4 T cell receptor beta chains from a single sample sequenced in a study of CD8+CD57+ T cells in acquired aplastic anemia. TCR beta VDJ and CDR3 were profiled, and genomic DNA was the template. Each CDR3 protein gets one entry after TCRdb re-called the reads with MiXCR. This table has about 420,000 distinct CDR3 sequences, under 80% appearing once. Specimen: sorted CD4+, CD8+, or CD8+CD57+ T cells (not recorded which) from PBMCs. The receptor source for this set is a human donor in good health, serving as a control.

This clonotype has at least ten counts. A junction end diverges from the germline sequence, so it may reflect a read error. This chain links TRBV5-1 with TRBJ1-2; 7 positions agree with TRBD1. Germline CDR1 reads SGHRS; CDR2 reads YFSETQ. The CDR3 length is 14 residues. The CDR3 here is CASSLGQGNDGYTF. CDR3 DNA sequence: TGCGCCAGCAGCTTGGGACAGGGTAACGATGGCTACACCTTC. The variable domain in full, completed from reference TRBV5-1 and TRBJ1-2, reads KAGVTQTPRYLIKTRGQQVTLSCSPISGHRSVSWYQQTPGQGLQFLFEYFSETQRNKGNFPGRFSGRQFSNSRSEMNVSTLELGDSALYLCASSLGQGNDGYTFGSGTRLTVV.

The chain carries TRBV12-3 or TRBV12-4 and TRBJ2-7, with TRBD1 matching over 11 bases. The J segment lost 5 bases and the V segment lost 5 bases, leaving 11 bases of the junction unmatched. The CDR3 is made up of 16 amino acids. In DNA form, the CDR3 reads TGTGCCAGCAGTCGACCGTGGACAGGGGGCATGGACGAGCAGTACTTC. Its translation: CASSRPWTGGMDEQYF.

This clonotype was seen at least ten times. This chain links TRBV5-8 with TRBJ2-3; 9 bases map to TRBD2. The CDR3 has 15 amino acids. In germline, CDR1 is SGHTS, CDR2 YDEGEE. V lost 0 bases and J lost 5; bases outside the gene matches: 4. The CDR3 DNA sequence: TGTGCCAGCAGCTTGGACACTAGCGGGCTAGATACGCAGTATTTT. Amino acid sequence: CASSLDTSGLDTQYF.

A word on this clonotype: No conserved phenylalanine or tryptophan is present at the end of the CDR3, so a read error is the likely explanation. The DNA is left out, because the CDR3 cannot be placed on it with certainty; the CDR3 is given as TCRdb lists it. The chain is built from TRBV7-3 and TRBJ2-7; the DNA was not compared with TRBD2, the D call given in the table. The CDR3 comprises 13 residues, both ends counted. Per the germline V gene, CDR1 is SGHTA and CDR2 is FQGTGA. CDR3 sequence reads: CASSVVGGNEEYL.